The entry below gives a single T cell receptor (beta chain) sequence along with its context. Its matching antigen is unknown. Clones were read by immunoSEQ multiplex PCR, and TCRdb kept only the in-frame ones, dropping some. The data show around 99,000 clones, roughly 84% seen once. Time point: blood 4 weeks post-SBRT, at nephrectomy. Treatment in this sample: 15 Gy SBRT to primary tumor, nephrectomy 4 weeks later. Nephrectomy followed 15 Gy stereotactic body radiation by 4 weeks. The sample is drawn from a study of radiation and T cells in renal cell carcinoma. Notes on the study in general: From baseline, blood top tumor clonotypes peaked at 2 weeks post-radiation.

Per the germline V gene, CDR1 is SGHVS and CDR2 is FQNEAQ. Trimming took 5 bases from V and 4 from J, leaving 20 bases between them. This CDR3 spans 16 amino acids. This rearrangement joins TRBV7-8 to TRBJ2-5, with D maybe TRBD2 (6 bases). This receptor was identified in a man aged 55 to 70 with renal cell carcinoma. Sequencing used blood, obtained from a patient whose treatment included radiotherapy and nephrectomy. As DNA, the CDR3 is TGTGCCAGCAGCCCCTGGAGGGGTGGCAGAGGAGAGACCCAGTACTTC. This gives the protein CASSPWRGGRGETQYF.